This TCR beta chain was documented in a study of human T cells and chemical hapten exposure. The wider study: Patients having alopecia areata, totalis or universalis were mostly female. The variation in per-sample TCR yields arose mainly from small differences in pooled library volumes. Overall study findings and caveats: The immune response of these alopecia patients might not match healthy individuals'.

This clonotype was recorded a few times. Its antigen is unidentified. Indicated time point: pre-sensitization, week 0. As to treatment: therapeutic diphenylcyclopropenone sensitization with weekly scalp DPC. Someone pulled total RNA out of unfractionated whole blood. The CDR3 runs to 19 residues. Germline CDR1 reads MNHEY; CDR2 reads SVGEGT. Trimming removed 1 base from V and 0 bases from J; junction bases left unmatched: 12. A single record per CDR3 protein comes from TCRdb applying MiXCR to the RACE reads. In the table there are around 180,000 distinct CDR3 sequences, approximately 29% of which are singletons.

The chain has TRBV6-2 or TRBV6-3 and TRBJ2-1; 7 nucleotides align to TRBD1. The source material was whole blood, sampled in connection with sensitization to the hapten diphenylcyclopropenone (DPC). The sequence derives from a woman aged 25 to 39 with alopecia areata. Some clones in this sample may be carry-over from other donors' samples. CDR3 sequence: CASSYFSGQALNSYNEQFF. CDR3 DNA: TGTGCCAGCAGTTACTTCTCAGGACAGGCCCTCAACTCCTACAATGAGCAGTTCTTC.